This T cell receptor beta chain was profiled in a study of a mutant IDH1 vaccine in newly diagnosed glioma. Overall study: Once 4-6 weeks had passed after radiotherapy alone, vaccination started, or it started with temozolomide cycles. Sex distribution of treated patients was approximately 62% male and roughly 40% female; mean age was 40.4 years. Most patients had received both radiotherapy and temozolomide, the prior options being radiotherapy, temozolomide, or both.

Germline V gene lookup returns CDR1 LGHNA and CDR2 YNFKEQ. J was trimmed by 2 bases and V by 3 bases; bases with no gene match: 10. The CDR3 loop spans 17 amino acids. Study-wide results and caveats: Patients showed vaccine-induced immune responses at a rate of 90% to 95%.

As to this clone: Its antigen is not known.

Documented time point: week 11, during vaccination. Every vaccination contained 300 ug of the mutant IDH1 20-mer peptide and was paired with topical imiquimod. Method: immunoSEQ multiplex PCR; TCRdb's copy keeps in-frame clones and lacks some. The data show approximately 61,000 clones, 80% seen once. This clonotype was obtained from a man between 50 and 59 years old with glioma. The gene calls are TRBV4-2 and TRBJ2-1; TRBD1 agrees at 7 bases. The material sequenced was PBMCs, taken from a glioma patient whose treatment included an IDH1 peptide vaccine. The CDR3 DNA sequence: TGTGCCAGCAGCCAGATATATACAGGGGATCCCTACAATGAGCAGTTCTTC. Residues: CASSQIYTGDPYNEQFF.